The 20 T cell receptor beta chains below were found in one sample sequenced in a study of T-cell reconstitution after alpha-beta-depleted transplantation in children. A library of TCRbeta sequences, prepared with unique molecular identifiers, was generated. A single record per CDR3 protein comes from TCRdb applying MiXCR to the PCR reads. The table includes some 830,000 distinct CDR3 sequences, about 15% detected once. The sequencing here drew on PBMCs, mostly from graft donor cells, taken 360 days after TCRalphabeta/CD19-depleted stem cell transplant. These receptors were taken from a male patient aged 5 to 17 who had a stem cell transplant for acute lymphoblastic leukemia, so the T cells may come from the graft donor.

The V and J genes are TRBV6-5 and TRBJ2-1; D is unresolved. This CDR3 spans 12 amino acids. The germline V gene encodes CDR1 MNHEY and CDR2 SVGAGI. With 4 bases removed from V and 9 bases from J, the gap between germline ends came to 10 bases. Here the CDR3 reads CASSLMIGEQFF. The CDR3 bases are TGTGCCAGCAGTTTGATGATAGGTGAGCAGTTCTTC.

This clonotype was seen more than once but under ten times. This sequence joins TRBV10-3 and TRBJ1-5; D not resolved. CDR1 ENHRY and CDR2 SYGVKD come from the germline V gene. The V and J ends lost 8 bases and 2 bases respectively, with 13 bases between them. The CDR3 runs 14 residues. CDR3 nucleotide sequence: TGTGCCATCGCGCAGGATAGTGGCAATCAGCCCCAGCATTTT. It specifies CAIAQDSGNQPQHF.

This chain joins TRBV5-1 and TRBJ1-6, with 11 bases that match TRBD1. In germline, CDR1 is SGHRS, CDR2 YFSETQ. Trimming cost V 4 bases and J 14 bases; bases outside gene matches: 8. CDR3 length equals 14 residues. For the CDR3, the DNA is TGCGCCAGCAGCCCTGGACAGGGGGCGAAGACCCTCCACTTT. It codes for CASSPGQGAKTLHF. The complete variable domain, with remaining parts taken from reference TRBV5-1 and TRBJ1-6, reads KAGVTQTPRYLIKTRGQQVTLSCSPISGHRSVSWYQQTPGQGLQFLFEYFSETQRNKGNFPGRFSGRQFSNSRSEMNVSTLELGDSALYLCASSPGQGAKTLHFGNGTRLTVT.

This clonotype was recorded a few times. The DNA of the CDR3 is TGTGCCAGCAGCTTAGTTTCTTGGGGGACTAGCAGCCATGAGCAGTTCTTC. Protein sequence: CASSLVSWGTSSHEQFF. This chain joins TRBV7-2 and TRBJ2-1, with 9 bases that match TRBD2. J lost 8 bases, V lost 1 base, and 12 bases had no gene match. Per the germline V gene, CDR1 is SGHTA and CDR2 is FQGNSA. The CDR3 is 17 amino acids.

This clonotype was counted only a few times. The V call is TRBV15, the J call TRBJ2-5, with D perhaps TRBD1 or TRBD2 (5 bases each). V was trimmed by 4 bases and J by 2 bases, leaving 14 bases between them. The CDR3 is made up of 15 amino acids. The germline gives CDR1 LNHNV, CDR2 YYDKDF (reference sequence). In DNA, the CDR3 is TGTGCCACCAGCATTCCCCCGGGACCACAAGAGACCCAGTACTTC. It encodes CATSIPPGPQETQYF. Full variable domain (remainder filled in from reference TRBV15 and TRBJ2-5): DAMVIQNPRYQVTQFGKPVTLSCSQTLNHNVMYWYQQKSSQAPKLLFHYYDKDFNNEADTPDNFQSRRPNTSFCFLDIRSPGLGDTAMYLCATSIPPGPQETQYFGPGTRLLVL.

In this sample, this clonotype turned up a few times. CDR3 coding DNA: TGTGCCAGCAGCCACTCCGGGACGCAAAAGACCTACAATGAGCAGTTCTTC. Its protein product is CASSHSGTQKTYNEQFF. V and J are TRBV9 and TRBJ2-1; D possibly uses TRBD1 or TRBD2 (5 bases each). V dropped 4 bases and J dropped 2 bases, with 19 bases sitting between them. This CDR3 region has 17 residues. Per the germline V gene, CDR1 is SGDLS and CDR2 is YYNGEE.

This clonotype was counted between two and nine times. J is TRBJ2-1 and V is TRBV5-1, with D possibly called TRBD1 or TRBD2 (5 bases each). CDR1 and CDR2 (germline): SGHRS, YFSETQ. V lost 3 bases to trimming and J lost 5 bases, with 12 bases between them. The CDR3 is made up of 14 amino acids. The CDR3 DNA reads TGCGCCAGCAGCTCCCGGGACCCTAACAATGAGCAGTTCTTC. Its translation is CASSSRDPNNEQFF.

The V call is TRBV15, the J call TRBJ2-3; 10 bases line up with TRBD2. The CDR3 sequence is 16 residues long. V was pared by 7 bases and J by 2 bases, with 9 bases of the junction left unmatched. CDR1 and CDR2 (germline): LNHNV, YYDKDF (reference sequence). DNA for the CDR3: TGTGCCACCATCTTGTCCCTAGCGGGGGCCACAGATACGCAGTATTTT. Encoded protein: CATILSLAGATDTQYF. Full variable domain (outside the CDR3, taken from reference TRBV15 and TRBJ2-3): DAMVIQNPRYQVTQFGKPVTLSCSQTLNHNVMYWYQQKSSQAPKLLFHYYDKDFNNEADTPDNFQSRRPNTSFCFLDIRSPGLGDTAMYLCATILSLAGATDTQYFGPGTRLTVL.

V is TRBV15 and J is TRBJ2-2; 12 bases line up with TRBD2. In germline, CDR1 is LNHNV, CDR2 YYDKDF (reference sequence). The CDR3 covers 16 residues. J was trimmed by 6 bases and V by 3 bases; bases with no gene match: 5. CDR3 residues: CATSSSASGRAGELFF. CDR3 sequence (DNA): TGTGCCACCAGCAGTTCAGCTAGCGGGAGGGCCGGGGAGCTGTTTTTT.

In its sample, this clonotype was seen many times. The chain carries TRBV10-2 and TRBJ2-7; D is ambiguous. V shed 5 bases and J shed 2 bases, with 7 bases lying between them. Germline CDR1 is WSHSY and CDR2 is SAAADI. The CDR3 sequence is 12 residues long. Written as DNA, the CDR3 is TGCGCCAGCAGTCCACATCCCTACGAGCAGTACTTC. It codes for CASSPHPYEQYF.

The chain carries TRBV5-1 and TRBJ1-2, with D hard to call. The germline gives CDR1 SGHRS, CDR2 YFSETQ. V lost 7 bases and J 4 bases, leaving 20 bases between the germline ends. This CDR3 comprises 15 residues. The CDR3 protein is CASRPAEAEGYGYTF. The CDR3 region has the DNA TGCGCCAGCCGCCCCGCCGAGGCGGAGGGCTATGGCTACACCTTC.

V and J are TRBV18 and TRBJ2-7, with D uncertain. V dropped 3 bases and J dropped 6 bases, with 18 bases sitting between them. Germline V CDR1 and CDR2: KGHSH, LQKENI. The CDR3 covers 15 residues. The CDR3 DNA follows: TGTGCCAGCTCACCCGCGGACGAGGTTGTGCGCGAGCAGTACTTC. It is translated as CASSPADEVVREQYF.

The chain is built from TRBV6-5 and TRBJ2-2; D may be TRBD2 (6 bases). This CDR3 region has 13 residues. Germline CDR1 reads MNHEY; CDR2 reads SVGAGI. V lost 2 bases and J 7 bases, leaving 8 bases between the germline ends. CDR3 sequence (DNA): TGTGCCAGCAGTTACGGGCGGGGCGGGGAGCTGTTTTTT. Encoded protein: CASSYGRGGELFF.

This clonotype was observed a handful of times. The gene calls are TRBV6-5 and TRBJ1-5; no reliable D call. The CDR3 covers 15 residues. Germline lookup yields CDR1 MNHEY and CDR2 SVGAGI. Trimming left V 6 bases short and J 2 bases short, with 14 bases between. The CDR3 sequence: CASSTITEGNQPQHF. The CDR3 DNA reads TGTGCCAGCAGCACTATCACGGAGGGCAATCAGCCCCAGCATTTT.

The rearrangement links TRBV5-1 to TRBJ1-4; no clear D gene. Trimming took off 2 bases at V and 7 bases at J, with 12 bases between the two ends. This CDR3 comprises 14 residues. Germline CDR1 reads SGHRS; CDR2 reads YFSETQ. The DNA of the CDR3 is TGCGCCAGCAGCTTATCCAGCCTCGGTGAAAAACTGTTTTTT. Translation gives CASSLSSLGEKLFF.

This chain's CDR3 is CASSPWEAGTDYEQYF. The CDR3 DNA is TGTGCCAGCAGCCCATGGGAGGCCGGGACAGACTACGAGCAGTACTTC. The V call is TRBV7-9, the J call TRBJ2-7, with D possibly TRBD1 on 7 matching bases. The CDR3 consists of 16 residues. V lost 5 bases, J lost 3 bases, and 20 bases lay in between. In germline, CDR1 is SEHNR, CDR2 FQNEAQ (reference sequence).

The gene calls are TRBV29-1 and TRBJ1-1, with a tentative D call TRBD1 (6 bases). Germline CDR1 and CDR2: SQVTM and ANQGSEA. Trimming pared 8 bases from V and 4 bases from J, leaving 14 bases between. The CDR3 is 12 residues long. CDR3 protein: CSSEGVGTEAFF. The CDR3 bases are TGCAGCTCCGAGGGGGTTGGCACTGAAGCTTTCTTT.

The V and J genes are TRBV20-1 and TRBJ2-7, with D perhaps matching TRBD1 (7 bases). The CDR3 spans 15 residues. The germline gives CDR1 DFQATT, CDR2 SNEGSKA (reference sequence). V was clipped by 3 bases and J by 5 bases, with 20 bases between them. CDR3 protein: CSARDPGGRGNEQYF. CDR3 nucleotides: TGCAGTGCTAGGGACCCAGGGGGGCGCGGAAACGAGCAGTACTTC.

The chain links TRBV9 to TRBJ2-5; 8 nucleotides match TRBD2. The CDR3 length is 16 residues. Germline V gene sequence: CDR1 SGDLS, CDR2 YYNGEE. With V trimmed by 0 bases and J by 1 base, 5 bases remained unmatched. The CDR3 spells CASSVGIAGRQETQYF. DNA for the CDR3: TGTGCCAGCAGCGTAGGGATAGCGGGGCGCCAAGAGACCCAGTACTTC.

This clonotype has just a few counts. The rearrangement joins TRBV4-1 to TRBJ2-6; the D gene is possibly TRBD2 (7 bases). Germline-derived CDR1 and CDR2 are MGHRA and YSYEKL. This CDR3 region has 16 residues. V was trimmed by 3 bases and J by 2 bases, leaving 11 bases between them. CDR3 coding DNA: TGCGCCAGCAGCCAGAGGGGGGGGGCTGGGGCCAACGTCCTGACTTTC. Its translation: CASSQRGGAGANVLTF.